Here is one TCR beta chain with its context. The sample carries other DNA sequences with the same CDR3. The sample comes from a study of shared clonotypes between healthy human individuals. The CDR3 covers 11 residues. The germline CDR1 and CDR2 sequences are MDHEN and SYDVKM. Trimming stripped 5 bases from V and 6 bases from J, with 6 bases between. All donors were healthy HIV-negative adults lacking recent acute infections or vaccinations. Authors' data handling: ImmunoSEQ only sent back junction sequences with no quality scores, so filtering was done differently. Sequencing used immunoSEQ multiplex PCR; TCRdb keeps in-frame clones, though not all of them. The V and J calls and the clone size are those of that table, but D and trimming were determined from the DNA. The table records about 770,000 clones, 72% of them present only once.

V is TRBV28 and J is TRBJ2-3; D remains ambiguous. Sample: memory CD4+ T cells sorted from blood. As for subset: CD45RA-negative fraction. The sequence derives from a woman in her 30s in good health. The CDR3 region is CASSLLDTQYF. Here the CDR3 DNA reads TGTGCCAGCAGTCTCTTGGATACGCAGTATTTT.